Sequencing of this TCR beta chain was carried out in a study of shared clonotypes between healthy human individuals. This CDR3 contains 16 residues. V shed 8 bases and J 4 bases; nucleotides not matched to a gene: 12. The germline gives CDR1 MNHEY, CDR2 SMNVEV (reference sequence). Cells designated naive CD8 were CD45RO-negative and were positively selected for CCR7, with terminally differentiated effector memory CD45RA+ cells excluded. Among the donors, all were Caucasian adults who lived in Nashville, Tennessee. Profiled with immunoSEQ multiplex PCR; TCRdb holds only in-frame clones, not every one. This table holds over 2,000,000 clones, approximately 92% found once.

This sequence joins TRBV27 and TRBJ2-5; the match to TRBD2 covers 11 bases. This clonotype was sampled from a man aged 18 to 30 in good health. Some clones in this sample may be carry-over from other donors' samples. What was sequenced was naive CD8+ T cells from PBMCs. The CDR3 DNA is TGTGCCAGCGGAAAATTAGCGGGAGGGCCACGAGAGACCCAGTACTTC. This gives the protein CASGKLAGGPRETQYF.